This entry features one TCR beta chain sequence. What antigen it recognizes has not been identified. Base qualities are missing; no much larger clone stands one base away. The cohort comprised more than 550 healthy bone marrow donors. At the time of sampling, every cohort member was nominally healthy, though immune exposures that went unrecorded were likely present. CMV serostatus was positive for approximately 300 and negative for about half of the roughly 700 cohort members, and was not recorded for this donor. A peripheral blood sample was collected from each donor, and TCR beta sequencing was performed on peripheral blood mononuclear cells. The Qiagen DNeasy Blood Extraction Kit was used to extract genomic DNA from the blood cell samples. The source of the sample is a study of cytomegalovirus exposure and HLA in healthy donors (dated by TCRdb to 2016 to 2017). For the wider study: An earlier analysis of approximately 640 of the donors reported 250 to 350 Gb of sequence data and around 110 million unique TCR beta sequences from 190 million or so T cells. Typing coverage varied by locus: 629-630 donors for A, B, C, DRB1 and DQB1; roughly 520 for DQA1; 606 for DPA1; under 490 for DPB1. Donor age, sex, ethnicity and CMV serostatus were collected together with the repertoire data. The later analysis used no new phenotypic data to find candidate immune exposures, relying instead on TCR beta sequences and their occurrence across donors. About five DR-DQ haplotypes were treated as single units for association and clustering because of strong linkage in the cohort. Every repertoire in the discovery cohort had been generated on one and the same sequencing platform. Genome-wide SNP genotypes for about 65% of the roughly 670 donors were used in a later genetic analysis, which treated that subset as a discovery cohort. An early release that covered more than 550 HLA-typed donors contained approximately 300 gigabases of sequencing data and 70 million to 100 million unique TCR sequences. Using immunosequencing, the study profiled T cell repertoires from around 680 subjects and related those repertoires to cytomegalovirus serostatus. The study aimed to test whether cataloging public T cell receptors could reveal signatures of past pathogen exposure. Of the roughly 400 genotyped donors, about 80% fell in the genetic ancestry cluster associated with self-reported Caucasian donors. A later analysis re-examined previously published TCR beta repertoires from several hundred donors and added high-resolution HLA genotyping to investigate patterns of TCR occurrence. The study combined high-throughput TCR immunosequencing, statistical association of individual TCRs with disease status, and machine learning to predict cytomegalovirus infection status. Among about 400 genotyped donors of the cohort, an average of around 250,000 unique TCR beta nucleotide sequences was sequenced per donor, of which 15% to 20% were non-productive. Both class I and class II loci were covered by HLA typing, at four-digit resolution. An earlier analysis of approximately 500 of the donors applied high-throughput TCR beta sequencing to assess whether each TCR beta V gene segment acted as functional or pseudogenic. Along with the roughly 700-subject first cohort, a separate validation cohort of more than 90 different subjects was used. The full study reports these points: Compared with the roughly 710-donor mean, donors in an Asian-associated ancestry cluster had fewer N-insertions in productive TCRs, according to a later genetic analysis. V-gene and J-gene trimming of TCR beta chains was associated with a missense DCLRE1C variant in a later genetic analysis, and the association was replicated in an independent cohort. In the study, some 160 TCR beta chains were listed as associated with cytomegalovirus. CMV serostatus was the only immune exposure information available for the cohort. In a later analysis, most CMV-associated TCR beta chains were found to appear HLA-restricted, with HLA associations seemingly driven largely by CMV exposure. A later analysis found that HLA-associated TCR beta chains were more clonally expanded and had lower generation probabilities than equally common non-associated chains. Assigning TCR associations to individual alleles was difficult when HLA alleles, especially DR and DQ, strongly co-occurred. Some IMGT-functional V segments, including TRBV6-2 and TRBV6-3, could not be distinguished by the 87-base-pair reads and were therefore excluded. Cytomegalovirus status was reported to be diagnosed by the classifier with high specificity and sensitivity in both the original and validation cohorts. According to a later analysis, parvovirus B19, influenza, CMV and Epstein-Barr virus appeared linked to several top co-occurrence clusters. A further reported finding was that TCR beta sequences accurately predicted the HLA-A and HLA-B alleles for most subjects in the first cohort. According to a later analysis, TCR association rates differed among HLA loci, with DRB1 alleles showing the most associated TCRs and HLA-C alleles showing the fewest. In vitro tests confirmed that a few of the cytomegalovirus-associated TCR beta chains recognize cytomegalovirus antigens. Roughly uniform sequencing depth across donors was assumed in presence/absence analyses, although this assumption may not hold. A cluster of highly shared sequence variants was judged likely to represent a technical artifact of the sequencing pipeline. This cohort had only TCR beta chains sequenced, and the lack of alpha or paired-chain data limited which features could be detected. Correlated functional status among segregating V segments might be attributable to linkage disequilibrium, but an unknown experimental factor could not be ruled out. Because HLA typing was missing for some donors at each locus, association tests included only the typed subset. It was suggested by the authors that the approach could potentially be generalized to other disease states and immunological phenotypes. A later analysis associated about 18,000 TCR beta sequences with specific HLA alleles at a false discovery rate of 0.05. Because counts were too low, about 18 rarely observed V segments, including chromosome 9 orphons, were excluded from the earlier analysis of about 500 of the donors. Broadly in line with IMGT annotations, most TCR beta V segments showed up in productive rearrangements about 87% or about 30% of the time in an earlier analysis of about 500 of the donors. While some public TCRs were present in many individuals, most TCR sequences turned up only very rarely across donors.

The germline V end is reduced by 5 bases and the J end by 1 base; junction bases left unmatched: 18. As encoded in the germline V gene (reference sequence), CDR1 is PRHDT while CDR2 is FYEKMQ. Its CDR3 holds 19 amino acids, cysteine through phenylalanine. CDR3 DNA is the only sequence kept; it has 57 bases, read in frame from the first base. The library came from the immunoSEQ multiplex PCR assay. For the multiplex PCR, a mixture combining 60 forward primers for TCR Vbeta segments and 13 reverse primers for TCR Jbeta segments was used. The CDR3 region of rearranged TCR beta genes was amplified from genomic DNA by a multiplex PCR assay. The amplified TCR beta libraries were sequenced on the Illumina HiSeq System as 87-base-pair reads. Per the source publication's procedure: A later analysis tallied tens of millions of unique TCR beta chains across the approximately 670 repertoires, and 10 million to 11 million of those chains were shared by two or more donors. A nearest-neighbor algorithm error-corrected the raw reads and collapsed the reads into unique sequences, merging closely related sequences to remove PCR and sequencing errors. V, D and J gene segments were assigned by aligning CDR3 sequences to IMGT reference sequences. For a sequence to be retained, at least a six-nucleotide match to both a V gene segment and a J gene segment was required. A rearrangement was called productive if the CDR3 had no stop codons and remained in frame with V and J, and every other rearrangement was called non-productive. CDR3 was defined according to IMGT convention as the region running from the second conserved V-encoded cysteine to the conserved J-encoded phenylalanine. In an earlier analysis of around 570 of the donors, sequences lacking an unambiguous match to a single V gene segment were excluded. In an earlier analysis of a few hundred of the donors, V segments were called functional above 56.7% productive rearrangements and were called segregating when the between-donor standard deviation exceeded 5%. To diagnose cytomegalovirus status from the catalog of TCR beta chain sequences, a statistical classification framework was built. In a later analysis, V and J genes were assigned by comparing TCR nucleotide sequences against IMGT/GENE-DB human TR gene sequences. Using the TCRdist pipeline, a later analysis assigned CDR3 sequences along with most-parsimonious VDJ recombination scenarios. A later analysis defined each TCR beta chain by its CDR3 amino acid sequence plus V-gene family, and excluded reads lacking a unique V-gene family. As a way to deal with suspected cross-contamination and a sequencing artifact, a later analysis dropped hundreds of nucleotide sequences that were highly shared and had low generation probability. For each public chain, a later analysis derived a clonal expansion index from normalized ranks of inferred template counts within each repertoire. In a later analysis, generation probabilities were computed using a VDJ recombination model fitted to out-of-frame rearrangements, and the results were checked against IGoR. In a later analysis, hypergeometric tests were used to score TCR-TCR, TCR-HLA and TCR-CMV co-occurrence, with a repertoire-size bias correction applied to TCR pairs. False discovery rates were estimated in a later analysis by permuting HLA or CMV assignments 20 times. In a later analysis, co-occurring TCRs were grouped using DBSCAN, with TCRdist sequence similarity added in when clustering inside HLA-allele-positive subsets. Repertoires with fewer than 30,000 or more than 120,000 public chains, plus five repertoires with anomalous nucleotide sharing, were excluded from co-occurrence clustering. The table was pulled from immuneACCESS by TCRdb, which kept in-frame rearrangements only. Such tables lose some clones; where checked, under half of the loss comes from unresolved V genes, and the rest has no known cause. V, J and clone size are those of that table, while D and trimming were read from the DNA. In this sample the table shows approximately 160,000 clones, roughly 80% of which occur a single time. The ten largest account for 1.5% to 2% of the sample.

Sequences were obtained from PBMCs. Recombination connected TRBV13 to TRBJ1-2, and 8 bases in between align with TRBD1. This TCR was recovered from a human donor in good health. DNA sequence: TGTGCCAGCAGCCAGGGACAGGAAGGACCAGGTGCTTATAACTATGGCTACACCTTC. This sequence encodes CASSQGQEGPGAYNYGYTF.